This TCR beta chain was profiled in a study of response to subunit inactivated influenza vaccine. CDR1 is DFQATT and CDR2 is SNEGSKA in the germline V gene (reference sequence). V was clipped by 3 bases and J by 10 bases; unmatched bases: 10. This CDR3 has 14 residues. TCRdb re-analysed the RT-PCR reads in MiXCR, keeping a single row per CDR3 protein. The data contain 500,000 to 550,000 distinct CDR3 sequences, approximately 22% of them singletons. These records were also assigned to another study, of T cells expressing NK-cell markers. That study reports: Libraries used 5'RACE template switching adding universal primer site and UMIs. TCR beta repertoires came from sorted CD3+CD56+NKG2C+, CD3+CD56+NKG2C- and CD3+CD56-NKG2C+ T cells. One of eight sequenced donors was HCMV-seronegative; the other seven were seropositive.

The V and J genes are TRBV20-1 and TRBJ1-4; 8 nucleotides agree with TRBD1. The clonotype was recovered from a man aged 45-65 years who received an inactivated influenza vaccine. The specimen comprised CD4+ T cells sorted from PBMCs, sampled roughly 12 days after vaccination. The CDR3 DNA follows: TGCAGTGCTAGCGATGGGCAGGGGGCTGGAAAACTGTTTTTT. It translates to CSASDGQGAGKLFF.